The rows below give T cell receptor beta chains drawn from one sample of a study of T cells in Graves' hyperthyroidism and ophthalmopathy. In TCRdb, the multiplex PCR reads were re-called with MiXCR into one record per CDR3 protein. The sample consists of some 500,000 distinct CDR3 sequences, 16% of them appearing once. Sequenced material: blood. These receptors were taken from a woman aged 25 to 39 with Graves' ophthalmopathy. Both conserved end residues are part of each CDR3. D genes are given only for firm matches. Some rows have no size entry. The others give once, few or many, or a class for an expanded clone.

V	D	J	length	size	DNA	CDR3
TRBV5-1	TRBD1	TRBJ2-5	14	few	TGCGCCAGCAGCTTGGTAGGGGGCAAAGAGACCCAGTACTTC	CASSLVGGKETQYF
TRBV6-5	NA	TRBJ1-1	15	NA	TGTGCCAGCAGTTACCGCCGGAAGGCGAGGACTGAAGCTTTCTTT	CASSYRRKARTEAFF
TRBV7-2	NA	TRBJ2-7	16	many	TGTGCCAGCAGCTTAAGACAGCCTCAGACGGACTACGAGCAGTACTTC	CASSLRQPQTDYEQYF
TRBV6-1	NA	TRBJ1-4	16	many	TGTGCCAGCAGTGATGGGTCCCGGGCAACTAATGAAAAACTGTTTTTT	CASSDGSRATNEKLFF
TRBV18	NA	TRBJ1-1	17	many	TGTGCCAGCTCACGACCTCCGGGACACCCACTGAACACTGAAGCTTTCTTT	CASSRPPGHPLNTEAFF
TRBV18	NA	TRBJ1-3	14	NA	TGTGCCAGCTCACTCGACATCTCTGGAAACACCATATATTTT	CASSLDISGNTIYF
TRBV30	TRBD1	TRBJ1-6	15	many	TGTGCCTTTAATCCGGGACAGGGGGCCAATTCACCCCTCCACTTT	CAFNPGQGANSPLHF
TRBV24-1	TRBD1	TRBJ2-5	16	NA	TGTGCCACCAGTGATCCCGCAGGGGGGACAGGGTTTTCCCAGTACTTC	CATSDPAGGTGFSQYF
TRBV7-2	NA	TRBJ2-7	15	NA	TGTGCCAGCAGCTCAGAGACCCGTGGGGGATACGAGCAGTACTTC	CASSSETRGGYEQYF
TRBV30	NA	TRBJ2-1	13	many	TGTGCCTGGATGATCAGCTCCTACAATGAGCAGTTCTTC	CAWMISSYNEQFF
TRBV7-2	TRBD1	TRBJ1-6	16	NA	TGTGCCAGCAGCCCTGACAGGGGGCTGAGTAATTCACCCCTCCACTTT	CASSPDRGLSNSPLHF
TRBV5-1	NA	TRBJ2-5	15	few	TGCGCCAGCAGCAACGGAGGAGGCGACCAAGAGACCCAGTACTTC	CASSNGGGDQETQYF
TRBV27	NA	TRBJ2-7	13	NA	TGTGCCAGCAGTCAGAGACAGCACTACGAGCAGTACTTC	CASSQRQHYEQYF
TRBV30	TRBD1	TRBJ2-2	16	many	TGTGCCTGGAGTCTGGGGACAGTATCGAACACCGGGGAGCTGTTTTTT	CAWSLGTVSNTGELFF
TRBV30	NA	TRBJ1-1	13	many	TGTGCCTGGAGTGTATCGGGGGACACTGAAGCTTTCTTT	CAWSVSGDTEAFF
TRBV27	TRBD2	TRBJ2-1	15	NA	TGTGCCAGCAGTTCCGGGACTAGCGGGGTTAATGAGCAGTTCTTC	CASSSGTSGVNEQFF
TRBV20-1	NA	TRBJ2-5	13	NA	TGCAGCTTACTAGGTGGGAGCGGAGAGACCCAGTACTTC	CSLLGGSGETQYF
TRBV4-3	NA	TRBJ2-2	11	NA	TGCGCCAGCAGCCAAGACGGGGAGCTGTTTTTT	CASSQDGELFF
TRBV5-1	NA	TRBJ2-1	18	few	TGCGCCAGCAGCTTGGGGTCCGGGGTTGCCAGCTCCTACAATGAGCAGTTCTTC	CASSLGSGVASSYNEQFF
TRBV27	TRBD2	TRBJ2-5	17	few	TGTGCCAGCAGTTCAAGGACTAGCGCGCTCCTCCAGGAGACCCAGTACTTC	CASSSRTSALLQETQYF
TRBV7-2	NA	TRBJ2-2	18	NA	TGTGCCAGCAGCTTAATAGATGCGAGACTTTTGAACACCGGGGAGCTGTTTTTT	CASSLIDARLLNTGELFF
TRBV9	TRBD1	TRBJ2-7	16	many	TGTGCCAGCAGCTCCGGAGGTAGACAGGGCTTCTACGAGCAGTACTTC	CASSSGGRQGFYEQYF
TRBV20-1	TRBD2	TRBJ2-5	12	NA	TGCAGTGCTAGAGGAGAGACGGGGGGGGAGTACTTC	CSARGETGGEYF
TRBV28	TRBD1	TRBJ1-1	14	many	TGTGCCAGCATCTTAACAGGGGGCTTCACTGAAGCTTTCTTT	CASILTGGFTEAFF
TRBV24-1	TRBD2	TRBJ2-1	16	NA	TGTGCCACCAGTGAGGGCTGGGGAGGGGAGTACAATGAGCAGTTCTTC	CATSEGWGGEYNEQFF
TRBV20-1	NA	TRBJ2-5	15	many	TGCAGTGCTAGAGAGGGCACATTATCGGTGGAGACCCAGTACTTC	CSAREGTLSVETQYF
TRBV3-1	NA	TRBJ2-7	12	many	TGTGCCAGCAGCCAGGAGCCATACGAGCAGTACTTC	CASSQEPYEQYF
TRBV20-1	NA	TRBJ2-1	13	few	TGCAGTGCTCCCGGACCGCCGAACAATGAGCAGTTCTTC	CSAPGPPNNEQFF
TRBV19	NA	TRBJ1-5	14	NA	TGTGCCAGTAGAAGGGACACTCGTTATCAGCCCCAGCATTTT	CASRRDTRYQPQHF
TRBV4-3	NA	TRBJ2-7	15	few	TGCGCCAGCAGCCAAGGACAGGCGATAACCTACGAGCAGTACTTC	CASSQGQAITYEQYF
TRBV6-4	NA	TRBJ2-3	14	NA	TGTGCCAGCAGTGCGGAGTGGGACACAGATACGCAGTATTTT	CASSAEWDTDTQYF
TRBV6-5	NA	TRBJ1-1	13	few	TGTGCCAGCAGTTACTCCTGGAACACTGAAGCTTTCTTT	CASSYSWNTEAFF
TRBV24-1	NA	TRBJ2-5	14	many	TGTGCCACCAGTTCCCCTTTAGCGTCGGAGACCCAGTACTTC	CATSSPLASETQYF
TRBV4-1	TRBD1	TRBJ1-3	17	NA	TGCGCCAGCAGCCAAGTTGGGGGACAGGGAACTGGAAACACCATATATTTT	CASSQVGGQGTGNTIYF
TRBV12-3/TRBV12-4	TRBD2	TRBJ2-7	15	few	TGTGCCAGCAGTCGGACCGTGGGGGGGGTCTACGAGCAGTACTTC	CASSRTVGGVYEQYF
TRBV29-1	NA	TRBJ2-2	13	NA	TGCAGCGAGGGGACAAGGAACACCGGGGAGCTGTTTTTT	CSEGTRNTGELFF
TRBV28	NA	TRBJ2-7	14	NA	TGTGCCAGCAACCCGGACAGAAACCCCTACGGGCAGTACTTC	CASNPDRNPYGQYF
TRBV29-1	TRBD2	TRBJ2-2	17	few	TGCAGCGTTGTTGGGACTAGCGGGAGTTCGGTCACCGGGGAGCTGTTTTTT	CSVVGTSGSSVTGELFF
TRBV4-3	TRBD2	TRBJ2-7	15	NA	TGCGCCAGCAGCCAAGATGCCCAACTAGCGTACGAGCAGTACTTC	CASSQDAQLAYEQYF
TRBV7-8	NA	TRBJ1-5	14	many	TGTGCCAGCAGCTTAGCTGAGGGTTCTCAGCCCCAGCATTTT	CASSLAEGSQPQHF
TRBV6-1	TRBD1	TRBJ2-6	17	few	TGTGCCAGCAGTGCCGGGACAGCCTCCTCTGGGGCCAACGTCCTGACTTTC	CASSAGTASSGANVLTF
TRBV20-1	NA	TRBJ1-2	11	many	TGCAGTGCTAGGGTGGCGGAGGAGTACACCTTC	CSARVAEEYTF
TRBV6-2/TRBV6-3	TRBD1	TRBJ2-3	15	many	TGTGCCAGCACCACGACTGGGACAGGGTCAGATACGCAGTATTTT	CASTTTGTGSDTQYF
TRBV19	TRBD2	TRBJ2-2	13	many	TGTGCCAGTTTAGCGGGGAACACCGGGGAGCTGTTTTTT	CASLAGNTGELFF
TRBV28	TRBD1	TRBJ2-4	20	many	TGTGCCAGCAGTTCAACTTCGGGACAGGCCTACGCCATAGACAAAAACATTCAGTACTTC	CASSSTSGQAYAIDKNIQYF
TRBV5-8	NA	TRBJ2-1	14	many	TGTGCCAGCAGCTTCGGGGTAAGGCGGAATGAGCAGTTCTTC	CASSFGVRRNEQFF
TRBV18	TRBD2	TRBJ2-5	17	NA	TGTGCCAGCTCACAAGGGACTAGCGGGAGCGGCTCCAGGACCCAGTACTTC	CASSQGTSGSGSRTQYF
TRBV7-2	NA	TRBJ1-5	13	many	TGTGCCAGCAGCCAGGCGTCCAGCCAGCCCCAGCATTTT	CASSQASSQPQHF
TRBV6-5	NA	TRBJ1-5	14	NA	TGTGCCAGCAGTTACTCGATGACGGGTCAGCCCCAGCATTTT	CASSYSMTGQPQHF
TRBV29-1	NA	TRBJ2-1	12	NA	TGCAGCGCTAAGCAGGACCCCAATGAGCAGTTCTTC	CSAKQDPNEQFF
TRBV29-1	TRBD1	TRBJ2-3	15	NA	TGCAGCGTTGAATTCGGGACAGGGGACCCAGATACGCAGTATTTT	CSVEFGTGDPDTQYF
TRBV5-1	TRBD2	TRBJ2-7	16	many	TGCGCCAGCAGCTTGGCCATTACTAGCGACTCCTACGAGCAGTACTTC	CASSLAITSDSYEQYF
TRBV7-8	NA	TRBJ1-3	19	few	TGTGCCAGCAGCTTAGGATCAGAGTGGCGTAGTGGACCTGGAAACACCATATATTTT	CASSLGSEWRSGPGNTIYF
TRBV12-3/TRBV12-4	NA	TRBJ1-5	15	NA	TGTGCCAGCACTACCCGGTGGGGACATGATCAGCCCCAGCATTTT	CASTTRWGHDQPQHF
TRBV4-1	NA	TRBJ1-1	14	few	TGCGCCAGCAGCCAAAAGGACAGGAACACTGAAGCTTTCTTT	CASSQKDRNTEAFF
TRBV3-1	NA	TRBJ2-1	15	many	TGTGCCAGCAGCAACAACAGGGTGAGTTCAAATGAGCAGTTCTTC	CASSNNRVSSNEQFF
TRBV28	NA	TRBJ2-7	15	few	TGTGCCAGCAGCAGACCCCCCGGGTCGTCCTACGAGCAGTACTTC	CASSRPPGSSYEQYF
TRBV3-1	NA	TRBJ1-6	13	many	TGTGCCGCCGGGGAAAGGGTAAATTCACCCCTCCACTTT	CAAGERVNSPLHF